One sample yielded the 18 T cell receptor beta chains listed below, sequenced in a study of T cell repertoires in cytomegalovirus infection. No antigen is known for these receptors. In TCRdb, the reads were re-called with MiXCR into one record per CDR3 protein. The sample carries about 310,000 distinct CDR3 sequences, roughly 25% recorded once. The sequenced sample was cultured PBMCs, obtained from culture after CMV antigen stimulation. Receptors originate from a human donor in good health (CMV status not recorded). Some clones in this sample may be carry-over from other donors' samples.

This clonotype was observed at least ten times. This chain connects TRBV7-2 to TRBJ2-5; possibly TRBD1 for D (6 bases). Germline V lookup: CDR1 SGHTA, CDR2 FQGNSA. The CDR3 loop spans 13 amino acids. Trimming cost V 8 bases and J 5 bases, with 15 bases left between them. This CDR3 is CASRQGLMETQYF. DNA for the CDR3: TGTGCCAGCCGCCAGGGGTTGATGGAGACCCAGTACTTC.

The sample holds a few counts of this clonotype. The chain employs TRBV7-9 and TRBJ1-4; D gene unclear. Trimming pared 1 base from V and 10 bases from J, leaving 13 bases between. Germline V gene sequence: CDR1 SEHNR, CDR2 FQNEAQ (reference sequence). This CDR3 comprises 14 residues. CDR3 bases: TGTGCCAGCAGCTTAGATTCCCCACGGAGAAAACTGTTTTTT. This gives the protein CASSLDSPRRKLFF.

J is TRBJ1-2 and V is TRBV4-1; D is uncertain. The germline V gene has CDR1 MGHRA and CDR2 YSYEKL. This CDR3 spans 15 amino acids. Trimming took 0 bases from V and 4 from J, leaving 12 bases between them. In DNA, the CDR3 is TGCGCCAGCAGCCAAGAATACGGTAGCGGCTATGGCTACACCTTC. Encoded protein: CASSQEYGSGYGYTF.

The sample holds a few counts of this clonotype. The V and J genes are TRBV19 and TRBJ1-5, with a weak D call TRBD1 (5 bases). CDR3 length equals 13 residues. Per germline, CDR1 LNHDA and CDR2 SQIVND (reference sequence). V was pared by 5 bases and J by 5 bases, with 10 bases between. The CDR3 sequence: CASSGTRDQPQHF. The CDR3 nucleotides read TGTGCCAGTAGTGGGACTAGGGATCAGCCCCAGCATTTT.

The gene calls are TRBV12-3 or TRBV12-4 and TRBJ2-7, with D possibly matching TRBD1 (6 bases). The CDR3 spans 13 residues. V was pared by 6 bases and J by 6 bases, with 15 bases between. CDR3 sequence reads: CASSLGPRGEQYV. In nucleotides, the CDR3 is TGTGCCAGCAGCCTTGGCCCCAGGGGCGAGCAGTACGTC.

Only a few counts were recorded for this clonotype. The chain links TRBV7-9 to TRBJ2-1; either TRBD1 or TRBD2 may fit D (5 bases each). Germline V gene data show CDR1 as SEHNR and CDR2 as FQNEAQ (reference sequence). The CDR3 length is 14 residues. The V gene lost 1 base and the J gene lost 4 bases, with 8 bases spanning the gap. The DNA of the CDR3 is TGTGCCAGCAGCTTAGGGGACGCATACAATGAGCAGTTCTTC. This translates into CASSLGDAYNEQFF.

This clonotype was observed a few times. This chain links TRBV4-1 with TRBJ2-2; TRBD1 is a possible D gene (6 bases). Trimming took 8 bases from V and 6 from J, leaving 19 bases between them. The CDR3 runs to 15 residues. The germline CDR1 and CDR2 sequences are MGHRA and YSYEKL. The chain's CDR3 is CASSQGTLTPGELFF. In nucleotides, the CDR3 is TGCGCCAGCTCCCAGGGGACACTGACTCCCGGGGAGCTGTTTTTT.

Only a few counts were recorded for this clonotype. CDR3 residues: CASSLWTGGDSNQPQHF. The CDR3 DNA reads as TGTGCCAGCAGTTTATGGACAGGAGGAGATAGCAATCAGCCCCAGCATTTT. The chain is built from TRBV12-3 or TRBV12-4 and TRBJ1-5; TRBD1 agrees at 7 bases. CDR3 length equals 17 residues. V dropped 2 bases and J dropped 0; count of bases not matched to a gene: 7.

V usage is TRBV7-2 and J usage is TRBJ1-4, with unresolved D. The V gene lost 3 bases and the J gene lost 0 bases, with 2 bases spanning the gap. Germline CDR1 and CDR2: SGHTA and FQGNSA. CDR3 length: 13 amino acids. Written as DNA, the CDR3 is TGTGCCAGCAGCTTTACAACTAATGAAAAACTGTTTTTT. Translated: CASSFTTNEKLFF.

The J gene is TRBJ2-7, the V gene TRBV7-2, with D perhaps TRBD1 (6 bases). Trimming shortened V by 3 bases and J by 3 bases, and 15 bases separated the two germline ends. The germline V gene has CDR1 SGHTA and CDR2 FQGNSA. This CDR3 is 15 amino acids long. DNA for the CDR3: TGTGCCAGCAGCTTGGGGGCAGGGGTACTCTACGAGCAGTACTTC. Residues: CASSLGAGVLYEQYF. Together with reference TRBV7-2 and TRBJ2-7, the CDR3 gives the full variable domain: GAGVSQSPSNKVTEKGKDVELRCDPISGHTALYWYRQSLGQGLEFLIYFQGNSAPDKSGLPSDRFSAERTGGSVSTLTIQRTQQEDSAVYLCASSLGAGVLYEQYFGPGTRLTVT.

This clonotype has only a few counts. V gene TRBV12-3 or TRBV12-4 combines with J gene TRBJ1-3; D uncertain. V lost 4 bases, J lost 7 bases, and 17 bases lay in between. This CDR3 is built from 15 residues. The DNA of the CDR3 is TGTGCCAGCAGTTCACCGCCGGAGTGGAAGAACACCATATATTTT. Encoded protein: CASSSPPEWKNTIYF.

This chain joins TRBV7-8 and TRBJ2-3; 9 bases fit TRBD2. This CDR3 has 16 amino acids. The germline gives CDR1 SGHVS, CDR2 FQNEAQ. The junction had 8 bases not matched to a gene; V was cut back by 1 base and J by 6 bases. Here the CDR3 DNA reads TGTGCCAGCAGCTTAGTTTTAGCGGGAGCAAGGGATACGCAGTATTTT. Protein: CASSLVLAGARDTQYF. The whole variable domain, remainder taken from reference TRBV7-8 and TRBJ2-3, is GAGVSQSPRYKVAKRGQDVALRCDPISGHVSLFWYQQALGQGPEFLTYFQNEAQLDKSGLPSDRFFAERPEGSVSTLKIQRTQQEDSAVYLCASSLVLAGARDTQYFGPGTRLTVL.

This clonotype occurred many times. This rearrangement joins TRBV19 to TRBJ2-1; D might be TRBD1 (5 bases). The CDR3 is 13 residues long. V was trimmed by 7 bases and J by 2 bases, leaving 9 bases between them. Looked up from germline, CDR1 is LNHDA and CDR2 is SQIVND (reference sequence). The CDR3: CASTGQTYNEQFF. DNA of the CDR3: TGTGCCAGTACAGGGCAAACCTACAATGAGCAGTTCTTC. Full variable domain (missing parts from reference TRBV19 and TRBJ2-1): DGGITQSPKYLFRKEGQNVTLSCEQNLNHDAMYWYRQDPGQGLRLIYYSQIVNDFQKGDIAEGYSVSREKKESFPLTVTSAQKNPTAFYLCASTGQTYNEQFFGPGTRLTVL.

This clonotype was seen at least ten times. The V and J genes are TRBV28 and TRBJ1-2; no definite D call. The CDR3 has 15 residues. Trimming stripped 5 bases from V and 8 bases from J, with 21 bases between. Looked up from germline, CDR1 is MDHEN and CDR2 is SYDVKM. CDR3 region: CASSPPATPEVGYTF. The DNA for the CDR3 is TGTGCCAGCAGTCCACCCGCGACACCCGAGGTCGGCTACACCTTC.

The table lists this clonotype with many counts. The CDR3 DNA sequence: TGTGCCAGCAGTTTTCGCGGACCAAACGGGGAGCTGTTTTTT. It encodes CASSFRGPNGELFF. The rearrangement joins TRBV12-3 or TRBV12-4 to TRBJ2-2, with D hard to call. The CDR3 length is 14 residues. Deletions cut 3 bases from V and 7 bases from J, with 12 bases between.

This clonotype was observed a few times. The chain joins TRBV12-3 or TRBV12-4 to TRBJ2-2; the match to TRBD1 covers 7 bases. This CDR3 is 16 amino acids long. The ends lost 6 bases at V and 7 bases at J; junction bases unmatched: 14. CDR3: CASSPKQGRPHGELFF. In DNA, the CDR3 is TGTGCCAGCAGCCCGAAACAGGGGCGCCCGCACGGGGAGCTGTTTTTT.

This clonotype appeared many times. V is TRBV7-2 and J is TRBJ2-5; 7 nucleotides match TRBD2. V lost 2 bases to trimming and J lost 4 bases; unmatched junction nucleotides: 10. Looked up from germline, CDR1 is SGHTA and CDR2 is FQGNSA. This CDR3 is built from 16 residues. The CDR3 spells CASSLNGGSVSETQYF. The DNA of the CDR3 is TGTGCCAGCAGCTTAAATGGCGGGAGTGTGTCAGAGACCCAGTACTTC.

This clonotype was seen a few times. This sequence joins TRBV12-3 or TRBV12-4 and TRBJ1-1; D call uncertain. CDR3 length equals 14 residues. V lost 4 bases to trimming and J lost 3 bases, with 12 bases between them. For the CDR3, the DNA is TGTGCCAGCAGTTCTCAAGGCAGTTACACTGAAGCTTTCTTT. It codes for CASSSQGSYTEAFF.